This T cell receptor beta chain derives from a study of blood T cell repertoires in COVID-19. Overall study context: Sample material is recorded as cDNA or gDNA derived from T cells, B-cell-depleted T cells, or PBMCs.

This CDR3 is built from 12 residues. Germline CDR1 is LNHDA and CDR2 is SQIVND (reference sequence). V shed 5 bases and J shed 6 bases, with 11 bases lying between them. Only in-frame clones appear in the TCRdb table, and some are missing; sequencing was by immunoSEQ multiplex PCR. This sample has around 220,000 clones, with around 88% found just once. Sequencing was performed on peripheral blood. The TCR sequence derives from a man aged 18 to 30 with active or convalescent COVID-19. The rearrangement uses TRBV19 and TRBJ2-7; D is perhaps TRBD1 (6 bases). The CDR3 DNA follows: TGTGCCAGTAGTCACAGGGCGGGCGAGCAGTACTTC. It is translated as CASSHRAGEQYF. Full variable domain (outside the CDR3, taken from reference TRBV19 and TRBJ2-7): DGGITQSPKYLFRKEGQNVTLSCEQNLNHDAMYWYRQDPGQGLRLIYYSQIVNDFQKGDIAEGYSVSREKKESFPLTVTSAQKNPTAFYLCASSHRAGEQYFGPGTRLTVT.